The 8 T cell receptor beta chains below come from one sample, sequenced in a study of OX40 agonist ivuxolimab in advanced cancers. Measured with immunoSEQ multiplex PCR; TCRdb has only the in-frame clones, and not every one. The profile shows about 11,000 clones, about 89% of them singletons. The specimen comprised CD4+ or CD8+ T cells sorted from blood, sampled in a trial of the OX40 agonist ivuxolimab. These receptors all stem from an adult with an advanced solid tumor such as melanoma, head and neck, liver or kidney cancer.

The genes are TRBV15 and TRBJ2-1, with 10 nucleotides matching TRBD2. Per the germline V gene, CDR1 is LNHNV and CDR2 is YYDKDF (reference sequence). The CDR3 covers 15 residues. The ends lost 5 bases at V and 2 bases at J; junction bases unmatched: 3. DNA for the CDR3: TGTGCCACCAGCCGGACTAGCGGTACCTACAATGAGCAGTTCTTC. Its protein is CATSRTSGTYNEQFF.

There are a few counts of this clone. V and J are TRBV5-1 and TRBJ2-7, with D possibly matching TRBD2 (6 bases). Trimming pared 0 bases from V and 3 bases from J, leaving 13 bases between. The CDR3 consists of 15 residues. The germline V gene encodes CDR1 SGHRS and CDR2 YFSETQ. The CDR3 sequence: CASSLGGTRDYEQYF. The CDR3 DNA reads as TGCGCCAGCAGCTTGGGCGGGACTCGCGACTACGAGCAGTACTTC.

The chain joins TRBV23-1 to TRBJ2-2; 9 nucleotides match TRBD1. TRBV23-1 counts as an open reading frame of uncertain function. The CDR3 length is 17 residues. Trimming at V came to 3 bases and at J to 5 bases, leaving 10 bases not matched to a gene. The chain's CDR3 is CASSHPVRQGGTGELFF. CDR3 sequence (DNA): TGCGCCAGCAGTCACCCTGTTAGACAGGGGGGTACCGGGGAGCTGTTTTTT.

The V gene is TRBV9, the J gene TRBJ2-7; possible D gene TRBD2, 5 bases. The germline gives CDR1 SGDLS, CDR2 YYNGEE. V lost 0 bases to trimming and J lost 3 bases, with 16 bases between them. This CDR3 is built from 16 residues. The CDR3 spells CASSVAGAADDYEQYF. The CDR3 nucleotides read TGTGCCAGCAGCGTAGCAGGAGCGGCAGACGACTACGAGCAGTACTTC. The variable domain in full, completed from reference TRBV9 and TRBJ2-7, reads DSGVTQTPKHLITATGQRVTLRCSPRSGDLSVYWYQQSLDQGLQFLIQYYNGEERAKGNILERFSAQQFPDLHSELNLSSLELGDSALYFCASSVAGAADDYEQYFGPGTRLTVT.

This chain connects TRBV7-2 to TRBJ2-1; D remains ambiguous. Germline CDR1 is SGHTA and CDR2 is FQGNSA. The V end was cut by 11 bases, the J end by 0 bases, with 11 bases between. This CDR3 has 13 residues. This CDR3 reads CARDGFSYNEQFF. The CDR3 nucleotides read TGTGCCCGCGATGGATTCTCCTACAATGAGCAGTTCTTC.

This chain uses TRBV19 with TRBJ2-3, with 10 bases lining up with TRBD1. Germline loops: CDR1 LNHDA, CDR2 SQIVND (reference sequence). The CDR3 totals 17 residues. J gave up 0 bases and V 5 bases, and 8 bases lay outside the gene matches. The CDR3 DNA follows: TGTGCCAGTAGTTCTCACGGGACAGGGGCAAGCACAGATACGCAGTATTTT. This gives the protein CASSSHGTGASTDTQYF.

This chain links TRBV14 with TRBJ2-1, with D unclear. The CDR3 spans 13 residues. Trimming pared 8 bases from V and 2 bases from J, leaving 10 bases between. CDR1 is SGHDN, CDR2 FVKESK, per germline. CDR3: CASAVGPYNEQFF. DNA for the CDR3: TGTGCCAGCGCTGTAGGTCCCTACAATGAGCAGTTCTTC.

The chain combines TRBV4-1 with TRBJ2-5; D possibly corresponds to TRBD2 (6 bases). The DNA end favors TRBJ2-7, so the J call may be wrong. This CDR3 has 15 amino acids. Germline V lookup: CDR1 MGHRA, CDR2 YSYEKL. The CDR3 coding sequence is TGCGCCAGCAGCCAAGGGGTATCGGGAGCGGCCGAGCAGTACTTC. Residues: CASSQGVSGAAEQYF.